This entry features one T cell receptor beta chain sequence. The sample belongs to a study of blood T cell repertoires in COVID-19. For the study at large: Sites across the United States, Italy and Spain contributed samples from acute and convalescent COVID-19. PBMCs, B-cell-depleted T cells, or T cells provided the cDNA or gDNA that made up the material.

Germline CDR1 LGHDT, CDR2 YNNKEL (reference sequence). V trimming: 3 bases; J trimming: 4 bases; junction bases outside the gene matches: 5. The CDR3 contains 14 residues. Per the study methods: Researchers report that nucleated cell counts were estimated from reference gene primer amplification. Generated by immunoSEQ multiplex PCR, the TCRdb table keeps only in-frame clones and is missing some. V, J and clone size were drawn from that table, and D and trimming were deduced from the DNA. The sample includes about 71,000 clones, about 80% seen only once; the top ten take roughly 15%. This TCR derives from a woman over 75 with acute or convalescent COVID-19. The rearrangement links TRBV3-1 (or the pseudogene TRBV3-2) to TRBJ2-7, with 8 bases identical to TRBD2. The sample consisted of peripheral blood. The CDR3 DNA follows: TGTGCCAGCAGCCATCCGGGAGGGCCTTACGAGCAGTACTTC. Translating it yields CASSHPGGPYEQYF.